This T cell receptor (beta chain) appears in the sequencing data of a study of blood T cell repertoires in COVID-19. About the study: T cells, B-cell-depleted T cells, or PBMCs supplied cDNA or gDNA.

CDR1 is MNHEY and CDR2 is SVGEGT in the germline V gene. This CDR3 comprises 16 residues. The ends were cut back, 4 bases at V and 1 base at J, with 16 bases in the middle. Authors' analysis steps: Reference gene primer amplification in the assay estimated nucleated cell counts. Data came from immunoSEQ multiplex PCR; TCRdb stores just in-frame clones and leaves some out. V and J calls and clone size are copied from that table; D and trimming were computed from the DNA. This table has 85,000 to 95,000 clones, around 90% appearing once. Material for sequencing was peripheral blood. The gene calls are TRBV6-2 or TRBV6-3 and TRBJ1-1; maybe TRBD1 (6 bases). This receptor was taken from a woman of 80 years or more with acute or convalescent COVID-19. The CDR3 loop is CASSSRGGLRNTEAFF. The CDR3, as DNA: TGTGCCAGCAGTTCTAGAGGGGGATTGCGGAACACTGAAGCTTTCTTT.